This entry lists 7 T cell receptor beta chains sequenced from one sample in a study of blood T cell repertoires in COVID-19. Here immunoSEQ multiplex PCR was the method, and the copy in TCRdb shows in-frame clones only, minus some. Among about 310,000 clones, around 90% were seen once, and the ten largest hold around 9.3%. Sample: PBMCs or T cells enriched from blood (not recorded which). The receptors here all came from a woman in her late teens or twenties who had recovered from COVID-19.

The chain is built from TRBV6-2 or TRBV6-3 and TRBJ1-5; D is uncertain. The CDR3 is 13 residues long. Deletions cut 8 bases from V and 0 bases from J, with 8 bases between. Germline V gene sequence: CDR1 MNHEY, CDR2 SVGEGT. This CDR3 reads CASRLYSNQPQHF. CDR3 bases: TGTGCCAGCCGCCTTTATAGCAATCAGCCCCAGCATTTT.

The gene calls are TRBV19 and TRBJ1-2; D possibly corresponds to TRBD1 (6 bases). V was clipped by 2 bases and J by 4 bases, with 20 bases between them. Germline values: CDR1 LNHDA, CDR2 SQIVND (reference sequence). This CDR3 spans 17 amino acids. Written as DNA, the CDR3 is TGTGCCAGTAGTATATGGGCAGGGGCCCGCAAAGTCTATGGCTACACCTTC. Encoded protein: CASSIWAGARKVYGYTF.

This chain connects TRBV7-3 to TRBJ1-1, with 7 bases lining up with TRBD1. Trimming at V came to 4 bases and at J to 2 bases, leaving 7 bases not matched to a gene. Germline CDR1 SGHTA, CDR2 FQGTGA. The CDR3 has 15 residues. CDR3 residues: CASSSAGTANTEAFF. The DNA of the CDR3 is TGTGCCAGCAGCTCTGCCGGGACAGCCAACACTGAAGCTTTCTTT. Drawing the rest from reference TRBV7-3 and TRBJ1-1, the complete variable domain is GAGVSQTPSNKVTEKGKYVELRCDPISGHTALYWYRQSLGQGPEFLIYFQGTGAADDSGLPNDRFFAVRPEGSVSTLKIQRTERGDSAVYLCASSSAGTANTEAFFGQGTRLTVV.

The chain links TRBV6-5 to TRBJ1-5; tentatively, D is TRBD1 (5 bases). The CDR3 is 14 residues long. Germline CDR1 MNHEY, CDR2 SVGAGI. The V gene lost 7 bases and the J gene lost 3 bases, with 13 bases spanning the gap. DNA of the CDR3: TGTGCCAGCATGACATCAGGGCCCAATCAGCCCCAGCATTTT. Protein: CASMTSGPNQPQHF.

The chain couples TRBV7-9 to TRBJ1-2; D ambiguous. The germline V gene encodes CDR1 SEHNR and CDR2 FQNEAQ (reference sequence). The CDR3 covers 12 residues. V was cut by 5 bases and J by 0 bases, with 4 bases left in between. The CDR3 region is CASSHTNYGYTF. The CDR3 coding sequence is TGTGCCAGCAGCCACACTAACTATGGCTACACCTTC.

This chain joins TRBV5-5 and TRBJ1-1; 9 bases agree with TRBD1. The CDR3 contains 17 residues. The V gene end was trimmed by 3 bases and the J gene end by 4 bases; junction bases not matched to a gene: 13. The germline V gene encodes CDR1 SGHKS and CDR2 YYEKEE (reference sequence). CDR3 sequence (DNA): TGTGCCAGCAGCTGGTATCCCCCGGGACAGGGTCTCACTGAAGCTTTCTTT. Protein product: CASSWYPPGQGLTEAFF.

This clone appeared a single time. This chain connects TRBV5-4 to TRBJ2-1; the match to TRBD1 covers 8 bases. CDR3 size: 16 residues. Germline values: CDR1 SGHNT, CDR2 YYREEE (reference sequence). V lost 0 bases, J lost 1 base, and 3 bases stayed unmatched. The CDR3 here is CASSLVRTGSYNEQFF. CDR3 sequence (DNA): TGTGCCAGCAGCTTGGTGCGGACAGGGTCCTACAATGAGCAGTTCTTC.